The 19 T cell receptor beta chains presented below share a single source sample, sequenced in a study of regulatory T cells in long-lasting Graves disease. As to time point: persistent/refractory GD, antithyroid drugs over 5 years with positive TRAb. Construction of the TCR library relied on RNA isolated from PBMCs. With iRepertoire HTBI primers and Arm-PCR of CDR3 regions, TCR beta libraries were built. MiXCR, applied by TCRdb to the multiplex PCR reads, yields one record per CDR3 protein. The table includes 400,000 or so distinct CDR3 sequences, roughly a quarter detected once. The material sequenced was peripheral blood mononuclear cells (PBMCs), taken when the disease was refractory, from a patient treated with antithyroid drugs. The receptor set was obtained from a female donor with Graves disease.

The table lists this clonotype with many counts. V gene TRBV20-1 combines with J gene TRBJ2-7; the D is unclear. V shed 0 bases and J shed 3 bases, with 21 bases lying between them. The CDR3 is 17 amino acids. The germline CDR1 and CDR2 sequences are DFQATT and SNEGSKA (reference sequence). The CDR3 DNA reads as TGCAGTGCTAGAGACCCCTTATCCTCTAGATCCTACTACGAGCAGTACTTC. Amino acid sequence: CSARDPLSSRSYYEQYF.

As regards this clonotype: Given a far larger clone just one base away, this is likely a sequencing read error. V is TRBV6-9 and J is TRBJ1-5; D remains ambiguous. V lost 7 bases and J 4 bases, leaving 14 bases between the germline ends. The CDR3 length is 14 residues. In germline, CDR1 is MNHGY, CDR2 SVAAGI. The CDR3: CASNKRLENQPQHF. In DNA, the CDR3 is TGTGCCAGCAACAAAAGACTCGAGAATCAGCCCCAGCATTTT.

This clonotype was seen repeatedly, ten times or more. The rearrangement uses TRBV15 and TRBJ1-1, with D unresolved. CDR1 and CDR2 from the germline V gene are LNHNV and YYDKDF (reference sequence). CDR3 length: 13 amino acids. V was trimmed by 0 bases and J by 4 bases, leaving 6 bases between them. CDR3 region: CATSRDPSTEAFF. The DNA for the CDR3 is TGTGCCACCAGCAGAGATCCTAGCACTGAAGCTTTCTTT.

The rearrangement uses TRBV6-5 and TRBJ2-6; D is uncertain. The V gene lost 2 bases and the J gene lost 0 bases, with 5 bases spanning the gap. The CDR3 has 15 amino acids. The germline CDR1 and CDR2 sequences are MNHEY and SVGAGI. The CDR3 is CASSYQDSGANVLTF. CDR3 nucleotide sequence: TGTGCCAGCAGTTACCAGGACTCTGGGGCCAACGTCCTGACTTTC.

This CDR3 is CAWSAANEQYF. The CDR3 DNA reads TGTGCCTGGAGTGCCGCCAACGAGCAGTACTTC. The J gene is TRBJ2-7, the V gene TRBV30; D is unresolved. In germline, CDR1 is GTSNPN, CDR2 SVGIG (reference sequence). The V gene lost 1 base and the J gene lost 5 bases, with 6 bases spanning the gap. CDR3 length: 11 residues.

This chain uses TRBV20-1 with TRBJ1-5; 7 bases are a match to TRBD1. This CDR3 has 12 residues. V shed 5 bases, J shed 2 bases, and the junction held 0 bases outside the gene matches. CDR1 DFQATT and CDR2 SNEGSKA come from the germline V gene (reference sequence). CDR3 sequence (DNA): TGCAGTGCTGGACAGGGCAATCAGCCCCAGCATTTT. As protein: CSAGQGNQPQHF.

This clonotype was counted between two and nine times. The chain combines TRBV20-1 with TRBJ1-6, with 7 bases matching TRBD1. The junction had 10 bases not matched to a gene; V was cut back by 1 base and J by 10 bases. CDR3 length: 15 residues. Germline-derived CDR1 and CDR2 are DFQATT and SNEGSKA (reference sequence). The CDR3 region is CSARAQGQSRSPLHF. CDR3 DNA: TGCAGTGCTAGAGCACAGGGGCAGAGTCGGTCACCCCTCCACTTT.

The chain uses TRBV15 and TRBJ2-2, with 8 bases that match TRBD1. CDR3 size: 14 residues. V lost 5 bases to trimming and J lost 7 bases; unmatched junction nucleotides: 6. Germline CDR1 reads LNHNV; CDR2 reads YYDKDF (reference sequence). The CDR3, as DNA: TGTGCCACCAGCTCCCGGACAGGGAACGGGGAGCTGTTTTTT. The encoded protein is CATSSRTGNGELFF.

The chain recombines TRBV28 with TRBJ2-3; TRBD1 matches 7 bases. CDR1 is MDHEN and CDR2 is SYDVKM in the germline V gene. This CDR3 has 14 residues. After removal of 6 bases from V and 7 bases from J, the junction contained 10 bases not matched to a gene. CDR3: CASSLTGKTNTQYF. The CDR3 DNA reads TGTGCCAGCAGCCTGACAGGGAAAACAAATACGCAGTATTTT.

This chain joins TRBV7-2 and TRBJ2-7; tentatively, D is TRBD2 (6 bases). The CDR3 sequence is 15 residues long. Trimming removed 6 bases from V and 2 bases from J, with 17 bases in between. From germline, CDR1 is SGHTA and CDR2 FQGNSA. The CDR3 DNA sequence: TGTGCCAGCAGTATAGCGGCGGAGTCTGCCTACGAGCAGTACTTC. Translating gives CASSIAAESAYEQYF.

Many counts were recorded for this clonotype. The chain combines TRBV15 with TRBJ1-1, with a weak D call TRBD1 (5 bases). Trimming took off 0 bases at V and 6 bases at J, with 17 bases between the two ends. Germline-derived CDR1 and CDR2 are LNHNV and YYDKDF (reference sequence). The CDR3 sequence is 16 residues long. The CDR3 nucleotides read TGTGCCACCAGCAGAGATCTTTTTCCTGGGGGTCCTGAAGCTTTCTTT. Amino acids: CATSRDLFPGGPEAFF.

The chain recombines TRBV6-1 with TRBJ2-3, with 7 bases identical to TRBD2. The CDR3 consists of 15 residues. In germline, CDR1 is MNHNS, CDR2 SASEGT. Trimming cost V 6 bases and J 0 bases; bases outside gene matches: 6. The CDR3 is CASRTSGISTDTQYF. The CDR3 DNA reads TGTGCCAGCAGAACCAGCGGGATAAGCACAGATACGCAGTATTTT.

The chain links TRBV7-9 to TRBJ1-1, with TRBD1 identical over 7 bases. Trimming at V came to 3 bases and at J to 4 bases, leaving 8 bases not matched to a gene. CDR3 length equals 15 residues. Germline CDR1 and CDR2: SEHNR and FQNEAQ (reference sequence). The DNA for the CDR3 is TGTGCCAGCAGCTTTCTGACAGGGAGAATCACTGAAGCTTTCTTT. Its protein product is CASSFLTGRITEAFF. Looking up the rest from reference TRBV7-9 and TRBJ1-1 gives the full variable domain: DTGVSQNPRHKITKRGQNVTFRCDPISEHNRLYWYRQTLGQGPEFLTYFQNEAQLEKSRLLSDRFSAERPKGSFSTLEIQRTEQGDSAMYLCASSFLTGRITEAFFGQGTRLTVV.

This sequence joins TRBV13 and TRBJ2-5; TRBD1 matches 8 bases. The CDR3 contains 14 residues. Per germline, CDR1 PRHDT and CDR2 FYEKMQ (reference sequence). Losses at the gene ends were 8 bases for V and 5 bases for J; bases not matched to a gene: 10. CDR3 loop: CASLTGGRGETQYF. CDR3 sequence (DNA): TGTGCCAGCCTAACAGGGGGTAGAGGTGAGACCCAGTACTTC.

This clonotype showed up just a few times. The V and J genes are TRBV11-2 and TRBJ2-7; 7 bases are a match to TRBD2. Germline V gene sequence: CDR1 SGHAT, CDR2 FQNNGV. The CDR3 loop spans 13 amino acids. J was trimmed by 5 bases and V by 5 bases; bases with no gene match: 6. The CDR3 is CASSTSGTHEQYF. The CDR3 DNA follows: TGTGCCAGCAGCACCAGCGGGACCCACGAGCAGTACTTC.

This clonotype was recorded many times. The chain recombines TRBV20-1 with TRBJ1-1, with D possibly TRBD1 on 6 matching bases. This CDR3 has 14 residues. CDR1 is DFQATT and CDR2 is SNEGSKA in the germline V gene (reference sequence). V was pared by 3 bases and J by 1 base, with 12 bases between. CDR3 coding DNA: TGCAGTGCTAGGTCTCCGACAGGGAACACTGAAGCTTTCTTT. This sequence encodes CSARSPTGNTEAFF.

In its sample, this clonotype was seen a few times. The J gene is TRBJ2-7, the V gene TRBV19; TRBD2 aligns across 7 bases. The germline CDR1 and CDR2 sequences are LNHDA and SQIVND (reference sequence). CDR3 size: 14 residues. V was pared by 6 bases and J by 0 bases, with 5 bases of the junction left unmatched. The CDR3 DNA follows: TGTGCCAGTAGCATTACTAGCGCCTCCTACGAGCAGTACTTC. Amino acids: CASSITSASYEQYF. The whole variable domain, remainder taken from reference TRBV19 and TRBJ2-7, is DGGITQSPKYLFRKEGQNVTLSCEQNLNHDAMYWYRQDPGQGLRLIYYSQIVNDFQKGDIAEGYSVSREKKESFPLTVTSAQKNPTAFYLCASSITSASYEQYFGPGTRLTVT.

CDR3 loop: CATQREYSDIQYF. In DNA form, the CDR3 reads TGTGCCACCCAGCGGGAGTACTCAGACATTCAGTACTTC. The chain has TRBV15 and TRBJ2-4; 8 nucleotides match TRBD2. The CDR3 loop spans 13 amino acids. V shed 8 bases, J shed 8 bases, and the junction held 8 bases outside the gene matches. Germline loops: CDR1 LNHNV, CDR2 YYDKDF (reference sequence). The full variable domain, in which reference TRBV15 and TRBJ2-4 provide the parts outside the CDR3, is DAMVIQNPRYQVTQFGKPVTLSCSQTLNHNVMYWYQQKSSQAPKLLFHYYDKDFNNEADTPDNFQSRRPNTSFCFLDIRSPGLGDTAMYLCATQREYSDIQYFGAGTRLSVL.

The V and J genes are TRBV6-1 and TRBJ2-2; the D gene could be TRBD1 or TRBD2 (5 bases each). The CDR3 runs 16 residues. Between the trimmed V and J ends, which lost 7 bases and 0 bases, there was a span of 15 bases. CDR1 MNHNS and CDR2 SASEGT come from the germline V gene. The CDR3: CASTDPGRPNTGELFF. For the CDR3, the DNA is TGTGCCAGCACCGACCCGGGACGCCCGAACACCGGGGAGCTGTTTTTT.